This T cell receptor (beta chain) was sequenced in a study of cytomegalovirus exposure and HLA in healthy donors. Study context: An earlier analysis identified 117 million unique TCR beta sequences in 150 million to 200 million T cells.

For this clone: The antigen is undetermined.

Whole-study results and caveats: Judged likely to be a sequencing artifact was a cluster of highly shared sequence variants. A later look showed TCR association rates differing by HLA locus, highest for DRB1 and lowest for HLA-C.

Donors sampled were nominally healthy, though unrecorded immune exposures were likely. CDR1 SNHLY and CDR2 FYNNEI come from the germline V gene. CDR3 size: 13 residues. The V and J ends lost 5 bases and 8 bases respectively, with 15 bases between them. The PCR ran on 60 Vbeta and 13 Jbeta primers. Profiled with immunoSEQ multiplex PCR; TCRdb holds only in-frame clones, not every one. The repertoire consists of some 100,000 clones, with approximately 72% occurring once and the leading ten covering 3%. The source material was PBMCs. This sequence originates from a female donor in good health and CMV-seropositive. The chain recombines TRBV2 with TRBJ1-2; no reliable D call. The CDR3 bases are TGTGCCAGCAGTCCTAACAGTAACCCCGGCTACACCTTC. It translates to CASSPNSNPGYTF. Based on the CDR3 plus reference TRBV2 and TRBJ1-2, the full variable domain is EPEVTQTPSHQVTQMGQEVILRCVPISNHLYFYWYRQILGQKVEFLVSFYNNEISEKSEIFDDQFSVERPDGSNFTLKIRSTKLEDSAMYFCASSPNSNPGYTFGSGTRLTVV.